The clone carrying this T cell receptor beta chain was counted between two and nine times. Profiling relied on immunoSEQ multiplex PCR, and the TCRdb table lists in-frame clones only, not all of them. This sample has around 200,000 clones, with around 79% found just once. This sample was included in a study of blood T cell repertoires in COVID-19. In Seattle, patients joined the study during active infection and were tracked longitudinally. The V end was cut by 2 bases, the J end by 7 bases, with 15 bases between. This CDR3 comprises 16 residues. The V gene's germline CDR1 is MNHEY and CDR2 SVGAGI. The chain employs TRBV6-5 and TRBJ1-6; D is perhaps TRBD1 (6 bases). The TCR sequence derives from a woman in her thirties or forties with COVID-19, enrolled during active disease. Sequenced input: peripheral blood. The CDR3: CASSYDIQGRNSPLHF. The CDR3 DNA is TGTGCCAGCAGTTACGACATACAGGGACGGAATTCACCCCTCCACTTT.